This T cell receptor beta chain was found in a study of regulatory T cells in long-lasting Graves disease. Study-wide points: Persistent cases favored TRBV28, TRBJ1-2 and TRBJ2-5. Whereas new patients shared 966 public clonotypes, persistent patients shared more, at 2,500 to 3,500.

There are 15 residues in the CDR3. Germline V gene data show CDR1 as ENHRY and CDR2 as SYGVKD. V lost 10 bases to trimming and J lost 1 base, with 18 bases between them. The time point here: persistent/refractory GD, antithyroid drugs over 5 years with positive TRAb. Generation of the TCR library employed RNA extracted from PBMCs. American Thyroid Association guidelines were used to diagnose Graves' disease. Library construction for TCR beta used iRepertoire HTBI primers and Arm-PCR of CDR3 regions. Using its own MiXCR run on the multiplex PCR reads, TCRdb lists one record per CDR3 protein. This table holds hundreds of thousands of distinct CDR3 sequences, 20% to 25% found once. This clonotype was recorded a few times. Its antigen is not identified.

The material sequenced was peripheral blood mononuclear cells (PBMCs), taken when the disease was refractory, from a patient treated with antithyroid drugs. The chain recombines TRBV10-3 with TRBJ2-3; D is possibly TRBD1 or TRBD2 (6 bases each). This sequence was found in a female donor with Graves disease. The CDR3 sequence is CATAALGGRTDTQYF. DNA of the CDR3: TGTGCCACCGCCGCCCTCGGGGGCCGCACAGATACGCAGTATTTT.